These 29 T cell receptor beta chains originate from one sample sequenced in a study of CD8 T cells in ankylosing spondylitis. Broader study findings: A TCR beta motif of about 8 highly homologous variants seemed to mark ankylosing spondylitis blood.

TCRdb ran MiXCR on the 5' RACE reads and lists one entry per CDR3 protein. The table lists about 210,000 distinct CDR3 sequences, around 6.6% of them singletons. For these receptors, no antigen is known. Sequenced material: blood, either unsorted or a sorted T cell fraction (not recorded which). Every receptor here comes from a male donor with ankylosing spondylitis.

This clonotype was observed at least ten times. The gene calls are TRBV4-2 and TRBJ2-4; the match to TRBD2 covers 11 bases. Per germline, CDR1 LGHNA and CDR2 YNFKEQ. V shed 2 bases, J shed 0 bases, and the junction held 12 bases outside the gene matches. This CDR3 spans 20 amino acids. In DNA, the CDR3 is TGTGCCAGCAGCCAACTGGGACTAGCGGAGACCAGCGTAGCCAAAAACATTCAGTACTTC. This gives the protein CASSQLGLAETSVAKNIQYF.

This clonotype occurred many times. This chain joins TRBV20-1 and TRBJ2-3; no firm D call. V lost 3 bases and J 8 bases, leaving 6 bases between the germline ends. The CDR3 totals 10 residues. The V gene's germline CDR1 is DFQATT and CDR2 SNEGSKA (reference sequence). The CDR3 here is CSARNGTQYF. The CDR3 DNA reads as TGCAGTGCTAGGAATGGTACGCAGTATTTT.

This clonotype has more than one count but fewer than ten. This rearrangement joins TRBV6-2 or TRBV6-3 to TRBJ2-6, with a possible D match to TRBD2 (6 bases). The CDR3 consists of 22 residues. The V and J ends lost 0 bases and 0 bases respectively, with 24 bases between them. From germline, CDR1 is MNHEY and CDR2 SVGEGT. In nucleotides, the CDR3 is TGTGCCAGCAGTTACTCGAAATTAGCGGACGCTGACCCGAGCTCTGGGGCCAACGTCCTGACTTTC. It is translated as CASSYSKLADADPSSGANVLTF.

The chain couples TRBV12-3 or TRBV12-4 to TRBJ1-2; perhaps TRBD1 as D (5 bases). This CDR3 is 13 amino acids long. V was shortened by 8 bases and J by 0 bases, with 10 bases between the two germline ends. CDR3 nucleotides: TGTGCCAGCGACAGACCTGCTAACTATGGCTACACCTTC. Protein sequence: CASDRPANYGYTF.

This clonotype appeared many times. This rearrangement joins TRBV4-2 to TRBJ2-7; 8 nucleotides align to TRBD1. The CDR3 contains 14 residues. The V gene end was trimmed by 2 bases and the J gene end by 3 bases; junction bases not matched to a gene: 3. Germline V lookup: CDR1 LGHNA, CDR2 YNFKEQ. Here the CDR3 DNA reads TGTGCCAGCAGCCAACGGGGACAGGACTACGAGCAGTACTTC. Protein product: CASSQRGQDYEQYF.

This clonotype came up many times. V usage is TRBV20-1 and J usage is TRBJ1-5, with 7 bases identical to TRBD1. The CDR3 is 15 amino acids. V was clipped by 0 bases and J by 5 bases; unmatched bases: 7. Looked up from germline, CDR1 is DFQATT and CDR2 is SNEGSKA (reference sequence). The CDR3 region is CSARDRRGQHQPQHF. As DNA, the CDR3 is TGCAGTGCTAGAGATCGTCGGGGACAGCATCAGCCCCAGCATTTT.

This clonotype was observed at least ten times. The genes are TRBV9 and TRBJ2-5; weak D call: TRBD2 (7 bases). Between the trimmed V and J ends, which lost 0 bases and 5 bases, there was a span of 14 bases. This CDR3 comprises 15 residues. Germline assignment: CDR1 SGDLS and CDR2 YYNGEE. As DNA, the CDR3 is TGTGCCAGCAGCGTAGGAGGGGGGGCCGGTGAGACCCAGTACTTC. The encoded protein is CASSVGGGAGETQYF.

Concerning this clonotype itself: Relative to the germline gene, one junction end is altered; a read error may explain this. V is TRBV7-9 and J is TRBJ2-3; 12 positions match TRBD2. This CDR3 contains 17 residues. Germline lookup yields CDR1 SEHNR and CDR2 FQNEAQ (reference sequence). CDR3 bases: TGTGCCAGCAGCTTAGGACTAGCGGGAGTCCGCACAGTTACGCAGTATTTT. This gives the protein CASSLGLAGVRTVTQYF.

In this sample, this clonotype turned up a few times. The chain combines TRBV7-6 with TRBJ2-1; 8 bases fit TRBD2. In germline, CDR1 is SGHVS, CDR2 FNYEAQ. The CDR3 is 16 residues long. V was pared by 1 base and J by 10 bases, with 12 bases of the junction left unmatched. CDR3 coding DNA: TGTGCCAGCAGCTTAGTTAAGGCGGGGGGCCCACAGGAGCAGTTCTTC. This translates into CASSLVKAGGPQEQFF.

In this sample, this clonotype turned up a few times. The chain is built from TRBV4-3 and TRBJ2-1; possible D gene TRBD1, 5 bases. CDR1 LGHNA and CDR2 YSLEER come from the germline V gene. V was cut by 0 bases and J by 4 bases, with 10 bases left in between. The length of the CDR3 is 15 residues. The CDR3 sequence is CASSQDGHRYNEQFF. The CDR3 DNA reads TGCGCCAGCAGCCAAGACGGACACAGGTACAATGAGCAGTTCTTC.

Only a few counts were recorded for this clonotype. V is TRBV5-1 and J is TRBJ2-4; 9 nucleotides line up with TRBD1. This CDR3 is 13 amino acids long. Germline CDR1 reads SGHRS; CDR2 reads YFSETQ. After removal of 5 bases from V and 10 bases from J, the junction contained 7 bases not matched to a gene. Here the CDR3 DNA reads TGCGCCAGCAGATACGGGACAGGGACAATTCAGTACTTC. The encoded protein is CASRYGTGTIQYF. The full variable domain, its missing parts supplied by reference TRBV5-1 and TRBJ2-4, is KAGVTQTPRYLIKTRGQQVTLSCSPISGHRSVSWYQQTPGQGLQFLFEYFSETQRNKGNFPGRFSGRQFSNSRSEMNVSTLELGDSALYLCASRYGTGTIQYFGAGTRLSVL.

This clonotype was observed many times. This rearrangement joins TRBV4-1 to TRBJ2-2; D could derive from TRBD1 or TRBD2 (5 bases each). CDR3 length equals 16 residues. V lost 5 bases and J lost 6, with 19 bases in between. Germline-derived CDR1 and CDR2 are MGHRA and YSYEKL. The CDR3 DNA follows: TGCGCCAGCAGCTTATCCGGGACGGTGAGGGCCGGGGAGCTGTTTTTT. Protein product: CASSLSGTVRAGELFF.

This clonotype was detected ten times or more. The rearrangement uses TRBV14 and TRBJ1-2, with D unclear. Germline lookup yields CDR1 SGHDN and CDR2 FVKESK. This CDR3 comprises 16 residues. Trimming removed 1 base at V and 0 bases at J, with 12 bases between. CDR3 sequence: CASSQVSPLANYGYTF. The CDR3 DNA reads as TGTGCCAGCAGCCAAGTCTCCCCGTTAGCTAACTATGGCTACACCTTC.

The rearrangement links TRBV11-1 to TRBJ1-1; the D gene is possibly TRBD1 (5 bases). The V gene lost 3 bases and the J gene lost 10 bases, with 12 bases spanning the gap. CDR3 size: 12 residues. Looked up from germline, CDR1 is SGHAT and CDR2 is FQDESV (reference sequence). The CDR3 reads CASSLGTGRAFF. The CDR3, as DNA: TGTGCCAGCAGCTTGGGTACAGGACGAGCTTTCTTT. Looking up the rest from reference TRBV11-1 and TRBJ1-1 gives the full variable domain: EAEVAQSPRYKITEKSQAVAFWCDPISGHATLYWYRQILGQGPELLVQFQDESVVDDSQLPKDRFSAERLKGVDSTLKIQPAELGDSAMYLCASSLGTGRAFFGQGTRLTVV.

This clonotype has a count of ten or more. The chain is built from TRBV28 and TRBJ2-7, with 9 bases lining up with TRBD1. This CDR3 is built from 14 residues. Per the germline V gene, CDR1 is MDHEN and CDR2 is SYDVKM. The V segment lost 6 bases and the J segment 3 bases; nucleotides outside the gene matches: 6. CDR3 sequence (DNA): TGTGCCAGCAGCCAGAGGACAGGGGTCTACGAGCAGTACTTC. This sequence encodes CASSQRTGVYEQYF.

This clonotype was found many times. The chain employs TRBV13 and TRBJ2-4; TRBD2 is a possible D gene (5 bases). Germline-derived CDR1 and CDR2 are PRHDT and FYEKMQ (reference sequence). Trimming shortened V by 5 bases and J by 0 bases, and 11 bases separated the two germline ends. The CDR3 covers 15 residues. CDR3: CASSRDYTAKNIQYF. The CDR3, as DNA: TGTGCCAGCAGCCGAGACTACACAGCCAAAAACATTCAGTACTTC.

At least ten counts were recorded for this clonotype. V usage is TRBV25-1 and J usage is TRBJ1-6; the D is unclear. CDR1 is MGHDK, CDR2 SYGVNS, per germline. Trimming removed 1 base from V and 9 bases from J, with 10 bases in between. The CDR3 sequence is 14 residues long. The CDR3 reads CASSELGGGSPLHF. As DNA, the CDR3 is TGTGCCAGCAGTGAATTAGGCGGCGGTTCACCCCTCCACTTT. Full variable domain (outside the CDR3, taken from reference TRBV25-1 and TRBJ1-6): EADIYQTPRYLVIGTGKKITLECSQTMGHDKMYWYQQDPGMELHLIHYSYGVNSTEKGDLSSESTVSRIRTEHFPLTLESARPSHTSQYLCASSELGGGSPLHFGNGTRLTVT.

This clonotype was seen many times. The chain is built from TRBV6-5 and TRBJ2-7, with a weak D call TRBD1 (5 bases). V shed 0 bases and J shed 2 bases, with 14 bases lying between them. This CDR3 has 16 residues. Germline V gene sequence: CDR1 MNHEY, CDR2 SVGAGI. The CDR3 DNA is TGTGCCAGCAGTTACTCGTTCTCAGGGAAAACCTACGAGCAGTACTTC. It yields the protein CASSYSFSGKTYEQYF.

At least ten counts were recorded for this clonotype. This chain connects TRBV4-3 to TRBJ2-1; a weak D match, TRBD1 (6 bases). Deletions cut 3 bases from V and 9 bases from J, with 12 bases between. The CDR3 totals 13 residues. CDR1 and CDR2 (germline): LGHNA, YSLEER. The CDR3 DNA follows: TGCGCCAGCAGCCATGCACAGGGTCGTGAGCAGTTCTTC. It codes for CASSHAQGREQFF.

This clonotype was seen ten or more times. The junction does not match germline at one end; this may be a read error. The chain is built from TRBV6-5 and TRBJ1-1; maybe TRBD1 (6 bases). CDR1 and CDR2 (germline): MNHEY, SVGAGI. The CDR3 contains 12 residues. CDR3 sequence (DNA): TGTGCCAGCAGTCCGAACAGGGATCTGCTTCTCTTT. Its protein is CASSPNRDLLLF.

Ten or more counts support this clonotype. This CDR3 reads CASSLPEKGHEQFF. The CDR3 coding sequence is TGTGCCAGCAGTTTACCGGAGAAGGGGCATGAGCAGTTCTTC. The gene calls are TRBV12-3 or TRBV12-4 and TRBJ2-1, with a tentative D call TRBD1 (5 bases). Trimming left V 2 bases short and J 8 bases short, with 13 bases between. The CDR3 has 14 amino acids.

The rearrangement joins TRBV20-1 to TRBJ2-7; 8 bases align to TRBD2. This CDR3 has 16 residues. Trimming took 3 bases from V and 3 from J; bases not matched to a gene: 13. Germline V gene data show CDR1 as DFQATT and CDR2 as SNEGSKA (reference sequence). For the CDR3, the DNA is TGCAGTGCTAGCTTCCCCGGACTAGCTAATAACTACGAGCAGTACTTC. This gives the protein CSASFPGLANNYEQYF.

This clonotype was seen many times. V gene TRBV29-1 combines with J gene TRBJ1-1; TRBD1 matches 7 bases. Unmatched junction bases numbered 5, after V lost 4 bases and J lost 0 bases. The CDR3 is made up of 14 amino acids. CDR1 is SQVTM, CDR2 ANQGSEA, per germline. CDR3 in amino acids: CSVAGTVMNTEAFF. The CDR3 coding sequence is TGCAGCGTTGCCGGGACAGTGATGAACACTGAAGCTTTCTTT. Full variable domain (rest looked up from reference TRBV29-1 and TRBJ1-1): SAVISQKPSRDICQRGTSLTIQCQVDSQVTMMFWYRQQPGQSLTLIATANQGSEATYESGFVIDKFPISRPNLTFSTLTVSNMSPEDSSIYLCSVAGTVMNTEAFFGQGTRLTVV.

The V and J genes are TRBV6-1 and TRBJ2-1; D gene ambiguous. The CDR3 runs to 16 residues. Trimming took off 8 bases at V and 6 bases at J, with 23 bases between the two ends. The germline V gene has CDR1 MNHNS and CDR2 SASEGT. The CDR3 DNA is TGTGCCAGCTCTCTCGACTGGACGGCGATCCTCAATGAGCAGTTCTTC. Translation gives CASSLDWTAILNEQFF.

CDR3 residues: CASSLSWGAGSDEQFF. The DNA for the CDR3 is TGTGCCAGCAGCTTAAGCTGGGGGGCCGGTTCAGATGAGCAGTTCTTC. This chain joins TRBV11-3 and TRBJ2-1; D tentatively fits TRBD1 or TRBD2 (6 bases each). Germline CDR1 and CDR2: SGHNT and YENEEA. The CDR3 totals 16 residues. V dropped 2 bases and J dropped 8 bases, with 19 bases sitting between them.

This clonotype was seen repeatedly, ten times or more. The V call is TRBV12-3 or TRBV12-4, the J call TRBJ2-2; TRBD1 might be the D (6 bases). This CDR3 spans 15 amino acids. The ends were cut back, 7 bases at V and 4 bases at J, with 16 bases in the middle. Written as DNA, the CDR3 is TGTGCCAGCAAGGACAGATCGAACGCCACCGGGGAGCTGTTTTTT. This encodes CASKDRSNATGELFF.

This clonotype was observed many times. V usage is TRBV28 and J usage is TRBJ2-1; D gene uncertain. Trimming cost V 5 bases and J 3 bases, with 8 bases left between them. The CDR3 is made up of 13 amino acids. The V gene's germline CDR1 is MDHEN and CDR2 SYDVKM. Here the CDR3 DNA reads TGTGCCAGCAGTCGCCCCAGCTACAATGAGCAGTTCTTC. Protein: CASSRPSYNEQFF. Full variable domain (rest looked up from reference TRBV28 and TRBJ2-1): DVKVTQSSRYLVKRTGEKVFLECVQDMDHENMFWYRQDPGLGLRLIYFSYDVKMKEKGDIPEGYSVSREKKERFSLILESASTNQTSMYLCASSRPSYNEQFFGPGTRLTVL.

The J gene is TRBJ1-2, the V gene TRBV6-5; no clear D. The CDR3 loop spans 13 amino acids. Deletions cut 0 bases from V and 4 bases from J, with 6 bases between. Per germline, CDR1 MNHEY and CDR2 SVGAGI. The chain's CDR3 is CASSYSPLYGYTF. As DNA, the CDR3 is TGTGCCAGCAGTTACTCCCCCCTCTATGGCTACACCTTC.

This clonotype was seen repeatedly, ten times or more. This sequence joins TRBV14 and TRBJ2-7, with D perhaps matching TRBD1 (6 bases). The V gene lost 3 bases and the J gene lost 1 base, with 13 bases spanning the gap. The germline gives CDR1 SGHDN, CDR2 FVKESK. The CDR3 is made up of 15 amino acids. In nucleotides, the CDR3 is TGTGCCAGCAGCCAGGGAGACAGGAGTTCCTACGAGCAGTACTTC. Translation gives CASSQGDRSSYEQYF.